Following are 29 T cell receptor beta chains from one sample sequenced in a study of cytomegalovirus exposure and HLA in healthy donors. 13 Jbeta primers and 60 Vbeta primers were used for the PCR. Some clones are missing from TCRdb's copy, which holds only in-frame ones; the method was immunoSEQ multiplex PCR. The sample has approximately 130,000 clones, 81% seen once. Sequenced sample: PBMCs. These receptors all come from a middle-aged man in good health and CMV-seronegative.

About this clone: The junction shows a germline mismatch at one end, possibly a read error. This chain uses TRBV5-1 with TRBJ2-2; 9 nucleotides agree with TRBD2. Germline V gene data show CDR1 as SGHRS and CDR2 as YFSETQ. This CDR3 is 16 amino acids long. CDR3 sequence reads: CASSRGGGAGNGKLFF. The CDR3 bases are TGCGCCAGCAGCCGAGGCGGGGGGGCCGGTAACGGGAAGCTGTTTTTT.

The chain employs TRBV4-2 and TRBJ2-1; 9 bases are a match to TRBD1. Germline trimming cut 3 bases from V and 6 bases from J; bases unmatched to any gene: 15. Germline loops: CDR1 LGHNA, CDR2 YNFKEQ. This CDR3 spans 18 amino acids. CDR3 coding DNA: TGTGCCAGCAGCCATGCTCCCCCGGGACAGGGTCCGCGCAATGAGCAGTTCTTC. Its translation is CASSHAPPGQGPRNEQFF.

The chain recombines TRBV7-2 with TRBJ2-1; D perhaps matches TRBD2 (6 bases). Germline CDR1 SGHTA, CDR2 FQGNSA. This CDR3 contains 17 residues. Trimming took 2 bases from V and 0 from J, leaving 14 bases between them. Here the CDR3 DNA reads TGTGCCAGCAGCTTATTTCTGGTCGGGAGCTCCTACAATGAGCAGTTCTTC. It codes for CASSLFLVGSSYNEQFF.

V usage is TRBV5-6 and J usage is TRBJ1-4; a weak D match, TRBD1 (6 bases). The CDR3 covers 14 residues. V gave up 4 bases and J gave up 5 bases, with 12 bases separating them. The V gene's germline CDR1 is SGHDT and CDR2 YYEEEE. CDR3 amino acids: CASSEDSLNEKLFF. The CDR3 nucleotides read TGTGCCAGCAGCGAGGACAGCCTGAATGAAAAACTGTTTTTT.

The chain's CDR3 is CASSGQGTYNEQFF. The CDR3 region has the DNA TGTGCCAGCAGCGGACAGGGTACCTACAATGAGCAGTTCTTC. This sequence joins TRBV9 and TRBJ2-1; 7 bases map to TRBD1. CDR1 is SGDLS, CDR2 YYNGEE, per germline. CDR3 length equals 14 residues. The V gene end was trimmed by 3 bases and the J gene end by 2 bases; junction bases not matched to a gene: 2. The complete variable domain, with remaining parts taken from reference TRBV9 and TRBJ2-1, reads DSGVTQTPKHLITATGQRVTLRCSPRSGDLSVYWYQQSLDQGLQFLIQYYNGEERAKGNILERFSAQQFPDLHSELNLSSLELGDSALYFCASSGQGTYNEQFFGPGTRLTVL.

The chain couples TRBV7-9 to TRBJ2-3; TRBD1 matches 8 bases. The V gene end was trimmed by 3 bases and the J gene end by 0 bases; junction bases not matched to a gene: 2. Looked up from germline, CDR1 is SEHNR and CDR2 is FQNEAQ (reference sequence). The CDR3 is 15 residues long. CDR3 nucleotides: TGTGCCAGCAGCTTGGGGACAGGAAGCACAGATACGCAGTATTTT. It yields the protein CASSLGTGSTDTQYF.

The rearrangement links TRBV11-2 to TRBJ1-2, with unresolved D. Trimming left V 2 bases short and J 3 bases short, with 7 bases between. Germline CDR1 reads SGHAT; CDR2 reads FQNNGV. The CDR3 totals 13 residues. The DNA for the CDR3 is TGTGCCAGCAGCTTAAATGGAGACTATGGCTACACCTTC. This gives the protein CASSLNGDYGYTF. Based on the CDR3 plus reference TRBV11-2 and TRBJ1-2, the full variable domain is EAGVAQSPRYKIIEKRQSVAFWCNPISGHATLYWYQQILGQGPKLLIQFQNNGVVDDSQLPKDRFSAERLKGVDSTLKIQPAKLEDSAVYLCASSLNGDYGYTFGSGTRLTVV.

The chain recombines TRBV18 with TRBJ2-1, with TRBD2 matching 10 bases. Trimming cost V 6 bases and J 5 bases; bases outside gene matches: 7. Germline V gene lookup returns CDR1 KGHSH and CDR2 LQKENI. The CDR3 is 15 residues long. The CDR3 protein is CASSRSSGGDNEQFF. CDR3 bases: TGTGCCAGCTCCCGGTCGAGCGGGGGGGACAATGAGCAGTTCTTC.

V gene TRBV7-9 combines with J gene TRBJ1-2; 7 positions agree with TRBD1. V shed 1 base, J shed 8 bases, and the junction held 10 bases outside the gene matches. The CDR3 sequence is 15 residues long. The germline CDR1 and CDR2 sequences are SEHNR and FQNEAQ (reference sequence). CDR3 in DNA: TGTGCCAGCAGCTTAGAAGATTACAGGGGTGGAGGCTACACCTTC. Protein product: CASSLEDYRGGGYTF.

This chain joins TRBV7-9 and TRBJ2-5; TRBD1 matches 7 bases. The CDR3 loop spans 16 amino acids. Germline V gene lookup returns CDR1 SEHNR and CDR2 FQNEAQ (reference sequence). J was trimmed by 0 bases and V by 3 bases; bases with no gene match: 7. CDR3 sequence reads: CASSFGQEMYQETQYF. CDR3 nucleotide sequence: TGTGCCAGCAGCTTTGGACAGGAGATGTACCAAGAGACCCAGTACTTC.

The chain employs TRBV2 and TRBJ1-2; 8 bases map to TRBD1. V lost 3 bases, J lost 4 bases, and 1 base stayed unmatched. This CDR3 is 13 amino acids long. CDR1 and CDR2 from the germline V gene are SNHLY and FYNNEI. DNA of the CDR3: TGTGCCAGCAGTGACAGGGGGCGCTATGGCTACACCTTC. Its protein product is CASSDRGRYGYTF.

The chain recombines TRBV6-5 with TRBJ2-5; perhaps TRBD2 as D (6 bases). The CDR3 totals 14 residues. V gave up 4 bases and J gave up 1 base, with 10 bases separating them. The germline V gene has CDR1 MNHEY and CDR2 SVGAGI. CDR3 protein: CASSSMGGQETQYF. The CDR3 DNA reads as TGTGCCAGCAGTTCCATGGGGGGCCAAGAGACCCAGTACTTC.

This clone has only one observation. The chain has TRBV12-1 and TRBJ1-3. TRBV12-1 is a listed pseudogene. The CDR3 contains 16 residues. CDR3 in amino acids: CASSFWRGASGNTIYF. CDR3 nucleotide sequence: TGTGCCAGCAGCTTCTGGCGAGGAGCCTCTGGAAACACCATATATTTT.

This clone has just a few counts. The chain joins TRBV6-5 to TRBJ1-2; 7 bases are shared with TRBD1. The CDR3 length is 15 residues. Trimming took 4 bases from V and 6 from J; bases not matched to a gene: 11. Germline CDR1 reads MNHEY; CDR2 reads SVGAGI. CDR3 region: CASSLSIQGIDGYTF. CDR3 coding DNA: TGTGCCAGCAGTTTATCAATACAGGGGATCGATGGCTACACCTTC.

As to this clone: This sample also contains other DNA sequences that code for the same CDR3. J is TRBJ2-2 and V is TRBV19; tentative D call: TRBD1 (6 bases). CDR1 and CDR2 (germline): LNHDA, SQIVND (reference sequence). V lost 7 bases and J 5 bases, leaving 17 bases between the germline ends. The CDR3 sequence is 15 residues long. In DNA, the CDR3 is TGTGCCAGTACACCACAGGGAATGATAACCGGGGAGCTGTTTTTT. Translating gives CASTPQGMITGELFF.

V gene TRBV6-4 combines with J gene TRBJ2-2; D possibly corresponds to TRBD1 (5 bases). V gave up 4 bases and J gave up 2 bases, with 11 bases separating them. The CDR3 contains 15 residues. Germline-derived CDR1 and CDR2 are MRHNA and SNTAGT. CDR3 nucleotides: TGTGCCAGCAGTGCAGACCAGGGTAACACCGGGGAGCTGTTTTTT. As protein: CASSADQGNTGELFF.

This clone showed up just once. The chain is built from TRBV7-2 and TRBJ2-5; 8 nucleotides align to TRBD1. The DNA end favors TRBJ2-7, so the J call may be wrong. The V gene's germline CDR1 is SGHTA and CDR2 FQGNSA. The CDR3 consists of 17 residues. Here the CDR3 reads CASSLVLGTGLVGEQYF. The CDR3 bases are TGTGCCAGCAGCTTAGTCCTCGGGACAGGATTGGTTGGCGAGCAGTACTTC.

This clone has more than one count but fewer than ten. In DNA form, the CDR3 reads TGTGCCAGCAGCCTTGACAGGGTTCTTAGCAATCAGCCCCAGCATTTT. This gives the protein CASSLDRVLSNQPQHF. The V and J genes are TRBV2 and TRBJ1-5; 7 bases align to TRBD1. V lost 6 bases to trimming and J lost 0 bases; unmatched junction nucleotides: 8. This CDR3 has 16 amino acids. The germline V gene encodes CDR1 SNHLY and CDR2 FYNNEI.

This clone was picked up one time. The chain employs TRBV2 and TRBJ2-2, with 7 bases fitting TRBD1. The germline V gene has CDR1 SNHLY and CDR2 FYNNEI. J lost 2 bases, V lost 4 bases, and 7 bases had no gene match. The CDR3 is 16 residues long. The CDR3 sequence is CASSVEGAHNTGELFF. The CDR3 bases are TGTGCCAGCAGTGTAGAGGGGGCGCATAACACCGGGGAGCTGTTTTTT.

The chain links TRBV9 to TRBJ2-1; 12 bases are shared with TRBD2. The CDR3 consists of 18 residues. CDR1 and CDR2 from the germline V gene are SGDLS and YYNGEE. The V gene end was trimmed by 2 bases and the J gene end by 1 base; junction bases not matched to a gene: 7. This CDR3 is CASSVTLAGGPSYNEQFF. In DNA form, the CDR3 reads TGTGCCAGCAGCGTGACGCTAGCGGGGGGGCCTTCCTACAATGAGCAGTTCTTC.

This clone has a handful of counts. CDR3 bases: TGTGCCAGCAGCCAGGAGGGCGAGCAGTACTTC. The encoded protein is CASSQEGEQYF. The rearrangement joins TRBV5-4 to TRBJ2-7, with TRBD2 as a possible D gene (6 bases). V was cut by 4 bases and J by 6 bases, with 8 bases left in between. The CDR3 runs 11 residues. Germline CDR1 is SGHNT and CDR2 is YYREEE (reference sequence).

The CDR3 here is CASKGGMSNYGYTF. Written as DNA, the CDR3 is TGTGCCAGCAAGGGGGGGATGAGTAACTATGGCTACACCTTC. The J gene is TRBJ1-2, the V gene TRBV2; perhaps TRBD1 as D (6 bases). The CDR3 covers 14 residues. CDR1 is SNHLY, CDR2 FYNNEI, per germline. Trimming pared 7 bases from V and 1 base from J, leaving 13 bases between.

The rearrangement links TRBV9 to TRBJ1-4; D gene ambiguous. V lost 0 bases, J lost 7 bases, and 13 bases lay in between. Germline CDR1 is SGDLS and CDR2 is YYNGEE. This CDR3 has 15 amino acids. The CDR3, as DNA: TGTGCCAGCAGCGTAGCTCCGGACGGAGGTGAAAAACTGTTTTTT. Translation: CASSVAPDGGEKLFF.

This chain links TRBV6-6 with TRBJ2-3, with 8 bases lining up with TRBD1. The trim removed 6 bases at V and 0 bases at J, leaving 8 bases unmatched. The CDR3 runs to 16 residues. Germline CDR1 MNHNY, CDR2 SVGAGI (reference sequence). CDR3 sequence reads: CASRSDRDPSTDTQYF. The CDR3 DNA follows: TGTGCCAGCAGATCGGACAGGGACCCAAGCACAGATACGCAGTATTTT.

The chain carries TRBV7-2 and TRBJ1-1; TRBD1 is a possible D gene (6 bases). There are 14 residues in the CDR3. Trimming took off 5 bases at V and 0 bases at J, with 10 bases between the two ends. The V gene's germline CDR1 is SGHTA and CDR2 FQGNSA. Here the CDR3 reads CASSKDSLNTEAFF. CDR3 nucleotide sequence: TGTGCCAGCAGCAAGGACAGTTTGAACACTGAAGCTTTCTTT.

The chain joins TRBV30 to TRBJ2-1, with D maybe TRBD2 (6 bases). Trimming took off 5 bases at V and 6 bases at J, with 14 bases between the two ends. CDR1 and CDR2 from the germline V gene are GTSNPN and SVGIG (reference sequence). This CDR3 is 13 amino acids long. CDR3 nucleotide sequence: TGTGCCTGGTCCCCCCCCGGGGGCAATGAGCAGTTCTTC. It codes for CAWSPPGGNEQFF.

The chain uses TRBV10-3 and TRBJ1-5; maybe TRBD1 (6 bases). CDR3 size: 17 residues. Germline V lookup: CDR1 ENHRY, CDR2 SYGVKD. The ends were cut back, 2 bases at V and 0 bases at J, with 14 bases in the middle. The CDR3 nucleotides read TGTGCCATCAGTGAGCCTGTAGGGGGGGTTAGCAATCAGCCCCAGCATTTT. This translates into CAISEPVGGVSNQPQHF.

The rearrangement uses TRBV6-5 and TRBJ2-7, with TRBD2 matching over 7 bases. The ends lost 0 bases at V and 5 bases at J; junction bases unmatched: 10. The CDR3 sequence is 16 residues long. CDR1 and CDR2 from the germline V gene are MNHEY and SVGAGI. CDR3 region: CASSYSLLGRENEQYF. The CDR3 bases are TGTGCCAGCAGTTACTCTTTATTGGGGCGGGAGAACGAGCAGTACTTC.

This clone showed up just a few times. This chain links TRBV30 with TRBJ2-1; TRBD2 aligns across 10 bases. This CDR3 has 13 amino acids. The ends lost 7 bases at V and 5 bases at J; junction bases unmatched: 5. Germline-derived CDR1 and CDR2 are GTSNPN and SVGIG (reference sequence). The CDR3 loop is CAFGTSADNEQFF. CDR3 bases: TGTGCCTTCGGGACTAGCGCCGACAATGAGCAGTTCTTC. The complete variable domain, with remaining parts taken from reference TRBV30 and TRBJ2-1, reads SQTIHQWPATLVQPVGSPLSLECTVEGTSNPNLYWYRQAAGRGLQLLFYSVGIGQISSEVPQNLSASRPQDRQFILSSKKLLLSDSGFYLCAFGTSADNEQFFGPGTRLTVL.